This T cell receptor beta chain was sequenced during a study of T-cell memory formation after mild COVID-19 (dated by TCRdb to the early 2020s). In the study overall: TCR sequence clusters from the two donors were found to be largely donor specific. Two young, previously healthy adult volunteers made up the cohort, one male and one female. In a couple of donors, T-cell clones that expanded and contracted after mild COVID-19 were tracked by sequencing TCRalpha and TCRbeta repertoires over time.

PBMCs were isolated by Ficoll-Paque density gradient centrifugation. Study-wide conclusions, independent of this receptor: The study included only a couple of mild cases, and larger cohorts that include severe cases with pre-infection samples were judged to be necessary. Contracting CD4+ clones appeared mostly in the CM and EM memory subsets, whereas CD8+ clones were enriched in EMRA. Some responding clones were detected in pre-infection memory, suggesting pre-existing cross-reactive memory T cells joined the SARS-CoV-2 response. Balanced CD4/CD8 phenotypes were observed for clones contracting from day 15 to 85, whereas a bias towards CD4+ was observed for a second wave of clones expanding from day 15 to 37. SARS-CoV-2 specificity of the second-wave clones peaking on day 37 was not confirmed.

The sequencer listed for this sample is Illumina NovaSeq 6000. cDNA libraries for TCRalpha and TCRbeta were prepared by 5'RACE using constant-segment primers, with sample barcodes and unique molecular identifiers added. RNA was extracted from every sample with Trizol reagent. Library amplification was performed in two PCR steps, and a second sample barcode and Illumina TruSeq adapters were introduced in the second step. Sequencing of libraries was performed on an Illumina NovaSeq with 2 x 150 bp paired-end reads. The authors' pipeline ran thus. With migec v1.2.7, reads were demultiplexed and then collapsed into UMI-guided consensus sequences. Using mixcr v2.1.11, UMI consensuses were aligned to TRA and TRB V and J templates and then assembled into clonotypes. Expanded or contracted clonotypes were those called significant by both edgeR and NoisET, with noise models trained on biological replicates. For edgeR calls, the thresholds were a false discovery rate-adjusted p below 0.01 and a log2 fold-change of 1. As an exploratory analysis of dynamics, PCA with hierarchical clustering was applied to max-normalized trajectories of the 1000 most abundant clonotypes. Each responding clone was given a CD4 or CD8 phenotype based on the CD4+ and CD8+ repertoires, which had been sequenced separately. Through fastp at Q25 and MiXCR, TCRdb rebuilt clones from the public reads, retaining in-frame beta chains. All rows with the same CDR3 protein become a single entry with the most common DNA and genes. The V and J calls were not made by the authors but by TCRdb's processing. The sample profile shows hundreds of thousands of distinct CDR3 sequences; 20% of them were found once. The ten largest clones take up roughly 8.4% of the sample.

V is shortened by 3 bases, J by 0 bases, and the region joining them spans 8 bases. CDR1 LNHDA and CDR2 SQIVND were looked up in the germline V gene (reference sequence). The CDR3 covers 15 residues, taking in both the cysteine and the phenylalanine. The entry retains the CDR3 DNA only, 45 bases that are in frame from base 1. Of note for this clonotype: Its antigen has not been determined. No per-base quality is available; no much larger clone lies one base away.

This receptor was obtained from an adult woman who had mild COVID-19 (a few samples of this study predate the infection). The sample titles of this study are shuffled in the database, so cell type and time point are left out; the donor was told from shared clones. Sequenced sample: PBMCs or a T cell subset sorted from them (not recorded which). The chain is encoded by TRBV19 joined to TRBJ2-2, with the D call perhaps TRBD1 or TRBD2, as 5 bases match in each case. The CDR3 loop reads CASSIGGTNTGELFF. The sequence in DNA is TGTGCCAGTAGTATTGGGGGAACGAACACCGGGGAGCTGTTTTTT.